These 11 T cell receptor beta chains were all obtained from the same sample, sequenced in a study of Graves' ophthalmopathy and Graves' hyperthyroidism. Amplified TCR beta CDR3 regions were obtained using RNA transcripts as template. An opening RT-PCR round employed HTBI primers and preceded a second-round multiplex PCR. MiXCR, applied by TCRdb to the multiplex PCR reads, yields one record per CDR3 protein. The sample consists of 680,000 or so distinct CDR3 sequences, 20% to 25% of them appearing once. Sample: peripheral blood. The receptors stem from a woman aged 18-29 years with stable Graves' hyperthyroidism. Some clones in this sample may be carry-over from other donors' samples.

This clonotype was observed at least ten times. The gene calls are TRBV7-3 and TRBJ1-1; D remains unclear. V lost 2 bases and J 6 bases, leaving 13 bases between the germline ends. Germline CDR1 and CDR2: SGHTA and FQGTGA. This CDR3 comprises 14 residues. The CDR3 reads CASSLGPIKPEAFF. The CDR3 DNA is TGTGCCAGCAGCTTAGGGCCTATAAAACCTGAAGCTTTCTTT.

The rearrangement joins TRBV4-1 to TRBJ1-1, with TRBD1 identical over 7 bases. The CDR3 covers 14 residues. Germline V gene data show CDR1 as MGHRA and CDR2 as YSYEKL. V was pared by 3 bases and J by 7 bases, with 8 bases of the junction left unmatched. CDR3 sequence (DNA): TGCGCCAGCAGCCAGACGGGACAGCCTTATGAAGCTTTCTTT. Its translation: CASSQTGQPYEAFF.

In its sample, this clonotype was seen many times. The gene calls are TRBV5-1 and TRBJ1-2; maybe TRBD1 (5 bases). The germline gives CDR1 SGHRS, CDR2 YFSETQ. Trimming removed 4 bases from V and 4 bases from J, with 17 bases in between. The CDR3 is 15 amino acids. CDR3 region: CASSPSDKKAYGYTF. The CDR3 DNA follows: TGCGCCAGCAGCCCCTCGGACAAAAAGGCCTATGGCTACACCTTC.

This chain connects TRBV7-8 to TRBJ1-1; D is unclear. V shed 0 bases and J shed 1 base, with 6 bases lying between them. This CDR3 is 14 amino acids long. Germline V CDR1 and CDR2: SGHVS, FQNEAQ. DNA for the CDR3: TGTGCCAGCAGCTTAGCGATTTGGAACACTGAAGCTTTCTTT. It is translated as CASSLAIWNTEAFF.

This clonotype was picked up many times. CDR3 coding DNA: TGCAGCGTCGCAGAGAATAGCAATCAGCCCCAGCATTTT. Translation gives CSVAENSNQPQHF. The V gene is TRBV29-1, the J gene TRBJ1-5; D not resolved. The germline CDR1 and CDR2 sequences are SQVTM and ANQGSEA. The CDR3 is made up of 13 amino acids. V was shortened by 6 bases and J by 0 bases, with 9 bases between the two germline ends.

This clonotype has at least ten counts. The rearrangement links TRBV10-3 to TRBJ1-1, with D possibly being TRBD1 (6 bases). CDR3 size: 13 residues. V gave up 8 bases and J gave up 5 bases, with 15 bases separating them. The germline CDR1 and CDR2 sequences are ENHRY and SYGVKD. Here the CDR3 DNA reads TGTGCCATCCAGGGGAATGGTGAGACTGAAGCTTTCTTT. Translated, it gives CAIQGNGETEAFF.

In its sample, this clonotype was seen many times. The rearrangement joins TRBV6-5 to TRBJ2-4; 10 bases are a match to TRBD1. V dropped 0 bases and J dropped 3; count of bases not matched to a gene: 5. Per the germline V gene, CDR1 is MNHEY and CDR2 is SVGAGI. This CDR3 comprises 17 residues. The CDR3 DNA follows: TGTGCCAGCAGTTACTCAAGGGACAGGGGAATCAAAAACATTCAGTACTTC. This codes for CASSYSRDRGIKNIQYF.

This clonotype appeared many times. This chain joins TRBV20-1 and TRBJ1-2; perhaps TRBD1 as D (6 bases). Per the germline V gene, CDR1 is DFQATT and CDR2 is SNEGSKA (reference sequence). The length of the CDR3 is 14 residues. V was trimmed by 1 base and J by 3 bases, leaving 12 bases between them. The CDR3, as DNA: TGCAGTGCTAGAGCTAGGGGGGGGCACTATGGCTACACCTTC. Its protein product is CSARARGGHYGYTF.

This clonotype was seen repeatedly, ten times or more. CDR3 DNA sequence: TGTGCCAGCAGCCAGGCGGGGTCCGCCGCCTCACCCCTCCACTTT. Translated: CASSQAGSAASPLHF. This chain joins TRBV3-1 and TRBJ1-6; no clear D. The CDR3 spans 15 residues. CDR1 and CDR2 (germline): LGHDT, YNNKEL (reference sequence). V shed 3 bases and J shed 10 bases, with 16 bases lying between them. The complete variable domain, with remaining parts taken from reference TRBV3-1 and TRBJ1-6, reads DTAVSQTPKYLVTQMGNDKSIKCEQNLGHDTMYWYKQDSKKFLKIMFSYNNKELIINETVPNRFSPKSPDKAHLNLHINSLELGDSAVYFCASSQAGSAASPLHFGNGTRLTVT.

At least ten counts were recorded for this clonotype. The chain has TRBV28 and TRBJ2-3; 8 nucleotides line up with TRBD1. Germline lookup yields CDR1 MDHEN and CDR2 SYDVKM. The CDR3 is 15 residues long. V lost 3 bases to trimming and J lost 2 bases; unmatched junction nucleotides: 4. CDR3 bases: TGTGCCAGCAGTTTGACAGGGGTAAACACAGATACGCAGTATTTT. Translating gives CASSLTGVNTDTQYF.

This chain connects TRBV12-3 or TRBV12-4 to TRBJ2-5; 7 nucleotides line up with TRBD2. This CDR3 is 16 amino acids long. Trimming took 5 bases from V and 1 from J; bases not matched to a gene: 10. The CDR3: CASSPRGFGFQETQYF. Written as DNA, the CDR3 is TGTGCCAGCAGTCCGCGGGGGTTCGGTTTCCAAGAGACCCAGTACTTC.